This T cell receptor (beta chain) is from a study of blood T cells in healthy people across ages. In this sample, this clonotype turned up a few times. Roughly 9.8 milliliters of peripheral blood were drawn from each donor. The CDR3 contains 15 residues. The germline V gene has CDR1 DFQATT and CDR2 SNEGSKA (reference sequence). Trimming removed 0 bases from V and 1 base from J; junction bases left unmatched: 4. The second PCR ran roughly 6 to 11 cycles with a sample-barcoded 5' primer and J-beta primers. Researchers report that each sample yielded at least 2.5 million CDR3-containing paired-end reads. From the 5' RACE reads, TCRdb called clonotypes with MiXCR, one entry per CDR3 protein. This table has fewer than 650,000 distinct CDR3 sequences, over 25% appearing once. This same sample was also taken into another study, of T cells of mothers and their children. That work states: Extracted RNA, in its entirety, went into cDNA synthesis at around 1.5 ug per 15 ul.

This chain uses TRBV20-1 with TRBJ1-1; 8 bases match TRBD1. The TCR comes from a boy aged 2-9 years in good health. Sequenced input: blood. CDR3 amino acids: CSARDRGTGNTEAFF. The CDR3, as DNA: TGCAGTGCTAGAGATCGGGGGACAGGGAACACTGAAGCTTTCTTT.